The clone carrying this T cell receptor (beta chain) showed up many times. The entry originates in a study of read filtering for tumor transcriptome and immune sequencing. Overall study context: Among patients, 17 to 20 were male and approximately 15 female, aged about 40 to 90 (mean around 68). 8 patients were R-ISS I, 16 were R-ISS II, about seven were R-ISS III.

Germline CDR1 MNHEY, CDR2 SMNVEV (reference sequence). This CDR3 has 13 amino acids. Trimming left V 4 bases short and J 0 bases short, with 6 bases between. From 350 to 500 ng of RNA, a library with molecular barcoded alpha/delta and beta/gamma adaptors was made. TCRdb reprocessed the reads with MiXCR, giving one entry per CDR3 protein. The table has tens of thousands of distinct CDR3 sequences, roughly 19% seen once; the top ten hold 9.5% to 13%. Sequenced material: a population of CD138-negative cells sorted from bone marrow. The receptor was isolated from a donor over 35 with multiple myeloma. V gene TRBV27 combines with J gene TRBJ1-2; D remains ambiguous. DNA for the CDR3: TGTGCCAGCAGTTACGCCGCTAACTATGGCTACACCTTC. Amino acids: CASSYAANYGYTF.